This TCR beta chain originates from a study of PD-1 blockade in classical Hodgkin lymphoma. The data were produced by immunoSEQ multiplex PCR, yet TCRdb's version contains in-frame clones alone and is incomplete. The sample shows about 84,000 clones, about nine tenths of them seen only once. Germline CDR1 KGHSH, CDR2 LQKENI. The CDR3 covers 12 residues. With 7 bases removed from V and 5 bases from J, the gap between germline ends came to 11 bases. Each patient relapsed following autologous stem cell transplantation, and prior brentuximab vedotin exposure differed. This clone came up once. The source is a human donor with classical Hodgkin lymphoma. This chain uses TRBV18 with TRBJ2-5, with D possibly TRBD1 on 5 matching bases. Sequencing was performed on peripheral blood mononuclear cells (PBMCs), taken at baseline. The CDR3 loop reads CASWRRAETQYF. The CDR3 DNA is TGTGCCAGCTGGCGCAGGGCCGAGACCCAGTACTTC.